This T cell receptor (beta chain) was observed in a study of T-cell reconstitution after alpha-beta-depleted transplantation in children. Unique molecular identifiers featured in how the TCRbeta library was prepared. TCRdb re-called the PCR reads through MiXCR, storing one row per CDR3 protein. The sample carries 550,000 to 800,000 distinct CDR3 sequences, around 14% recorded once. General study findings and limits: Newly made T cells mostly supplied T-cell counts and diversity one year after transplant.

This clonotype was counted a few times. Its target is not known. The TCR comes from a girl under 10 years old with congenital amegakaryocytic thrombocytopenia, due to receive a stem cell transplant. This specimen was PBMCs, taken before TCRalphabeta/CD19-depleted stem cell transplant.

CDR3 residues: CASSTNRQGEAFF. The CDR3 DNA reads as TGTGCCAGTAGCACGAACCGACAGGGGGAAGCTTTCTTT. The chain employs TRBV19 and TRBJ1-1; 8 bases are shared with TRBD1. CDR3 length: 13 residues. Unmatched junction bases numbered 8, after V lost 6 bases and J lost 8 bases. Germline CDR1 and CDR2: LNHDA and SQIVND (reference sequence).